This TCR beta chain was obtained from a study of blood T cell repertoires in COVID-19. Data came from immunoSEQ multiplex PCR; TCRdb stores just in-frame clones and leaves some out. In the table there are some 71,000 clones, around 90% of which are singletons. Trimming took 7 bases from V and 5 from J; bases not matched to a gene: 4. Per germline, CDR1 WSHSY and CDR2 SAAADI. This CDR3 contains 14 residues. The chain combines TRBV10-2 with TRBJ2-1; 11 nucleotides align to TRBD1. Specimen: peripheral blood. The TCR was taken from a man between 50 and 59 years old with acute or convalescent COVID-19. In nucleotides, the CDR3 is TGCGCCAGCAAAGGACAGGGGGCGAACAATGAGCAGTTCTTC. Its translation: CASKGQGANNEQFF.